This TCR beta chain appears in the sequencing data of a study of blood T cell repertoires in COVID-19. Looking at the study overall: Samples representing acute and convalescent COVID-19 were sourced from the United States, Italy and Spain.

Germline CDR1 is SGHRS and CDR2 is YFSETQ. The CDR3 loop spans 15 amino acids. V lost 6 bases and J 4 bases, leaving 18 bases between the germline ends. Per the original data handling: Cell counts per sample came from amplifying reference gene primers. Assay: immunoSEQ multiplex PCR; the TCRdb copy retains only in-frame clones and omits some. Clone size and V and J calls were adopted from that table, with D and trimming inferred from the DNA. The profile shows about 240,000 clones, about 80% of them singletons. The chain joins TRBV5-1 to TRBJ2-3; D might be TRBD2 (6 bases). This receptor was identified in a woman aged 80 or over with acute or convalescent COVID-19. The specimen sequenced was peripheral blood. CDR3 region: CASTSSRTKADTQYF. CDR3 sequence (DNA): TGCGCCAGCACTTCCTCCCGGACTAAGGCAGATACGCAGTATTTT.